In its sample, the clone carrying this T cell receptor beta chain was seen many times. Its specificity is not known. Amplification of TCR beta CDR3 regions used RNA as the template. A first-round RT-PCR of the TCR CDR3 used the HTBI primer set. MiXCR was run by TCRdb on the multiplex PCR reads, yielding one entry per CDR3 protein. This table holds about 550,000 distinct CDR3 sequences, less than 25% found once. This specimen belongs to a study of T cells in Graves' hyperthyroidism and ophthalmopathy. Study-level points and caveats: Before onset, by a median of about seven months, the model predicted ophthalmopathy. Within blood appeared most thyroid clonotypes that had expanded above 0.001.

Hyperthyroidism of Graves' type that showed no ophthalmopathy progression within 18 months was stable. The CDR3 spans 16 residues. V was pared by 4 bases and J by 6 bases, with 8 bases of the junction left unmatched. CDR1 is MNHEY and CDR2 is SVGAGI in the germline V gene. The TCR comes from a man between 18 and 29 years old with Graves' hyperthyroidism. The chain recombines TRBV6-5 with TRBJ2-2, with 10 positions matching TRBD2. The sequenced sample consisted of blood. CDR3 nucleotide sequence: TGTGCCAGCAGTTTCCATAGCGGGGGGTTCTCCGGGGAGCTGTTTTTT. As protein: CASSFHSGGFSGELFF.